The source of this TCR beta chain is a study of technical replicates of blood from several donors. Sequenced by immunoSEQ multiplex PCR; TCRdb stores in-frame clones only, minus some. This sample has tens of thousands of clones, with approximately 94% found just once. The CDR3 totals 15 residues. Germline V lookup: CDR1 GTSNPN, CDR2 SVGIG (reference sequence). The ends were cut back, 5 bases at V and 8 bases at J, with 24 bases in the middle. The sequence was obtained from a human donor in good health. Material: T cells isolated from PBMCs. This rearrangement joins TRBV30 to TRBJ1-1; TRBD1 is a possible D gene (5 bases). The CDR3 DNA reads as TGTGCCTGGGAAACGCGACAGTTACGATCCGGCGAAGCTTTCTTT. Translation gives CAWETRQLRSGEAFF.